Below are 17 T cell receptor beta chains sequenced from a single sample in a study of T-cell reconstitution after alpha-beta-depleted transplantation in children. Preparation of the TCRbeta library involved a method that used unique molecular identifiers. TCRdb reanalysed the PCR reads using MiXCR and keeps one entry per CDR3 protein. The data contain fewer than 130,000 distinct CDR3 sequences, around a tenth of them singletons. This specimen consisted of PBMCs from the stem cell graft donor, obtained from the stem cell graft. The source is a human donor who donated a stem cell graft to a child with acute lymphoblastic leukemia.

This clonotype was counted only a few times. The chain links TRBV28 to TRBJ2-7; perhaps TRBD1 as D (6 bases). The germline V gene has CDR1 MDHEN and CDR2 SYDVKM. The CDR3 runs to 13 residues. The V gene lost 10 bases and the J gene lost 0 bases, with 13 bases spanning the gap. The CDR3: CAIQQGSSYEQYF. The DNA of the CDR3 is TGTGCCATACAACAGGGTTCCTCCTACGAGCAGTACTTC.

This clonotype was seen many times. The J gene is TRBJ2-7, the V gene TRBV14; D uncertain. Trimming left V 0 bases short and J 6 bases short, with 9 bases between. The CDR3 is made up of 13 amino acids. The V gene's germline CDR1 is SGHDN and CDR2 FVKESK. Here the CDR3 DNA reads TGTGCCAGCAGCCAAGACATAGTTGCCGAGCAGTACTTC. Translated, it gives CASSQDIVAEQYF.

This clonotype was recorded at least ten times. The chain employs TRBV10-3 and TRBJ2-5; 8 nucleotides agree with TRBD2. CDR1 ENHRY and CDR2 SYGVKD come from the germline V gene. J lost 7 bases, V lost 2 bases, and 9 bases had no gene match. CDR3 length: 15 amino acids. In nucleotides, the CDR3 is TGTGCCATCAGTGAGAGCGGGGGTGGTCATACGACCCAGTACTTC. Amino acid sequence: CAISESGGGHTTQYF.

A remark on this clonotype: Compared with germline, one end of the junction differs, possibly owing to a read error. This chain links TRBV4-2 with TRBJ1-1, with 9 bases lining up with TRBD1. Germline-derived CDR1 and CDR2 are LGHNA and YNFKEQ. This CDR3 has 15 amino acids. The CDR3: CANSQDRTGEGEAFF. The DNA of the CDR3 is TGTGCCAACAGCCAAGATAGGACAGGGGAAGGTGAAGCTTTCTTT.

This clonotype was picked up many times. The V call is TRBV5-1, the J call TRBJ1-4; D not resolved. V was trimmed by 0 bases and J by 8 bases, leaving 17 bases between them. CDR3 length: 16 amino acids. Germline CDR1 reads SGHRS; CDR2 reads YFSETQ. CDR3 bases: TGCGCCAGCAGCTTGGGAGACCTTATACGGGGAGAAAAACTGTTTTTT. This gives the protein CASSLGDLIRGEKLFF.

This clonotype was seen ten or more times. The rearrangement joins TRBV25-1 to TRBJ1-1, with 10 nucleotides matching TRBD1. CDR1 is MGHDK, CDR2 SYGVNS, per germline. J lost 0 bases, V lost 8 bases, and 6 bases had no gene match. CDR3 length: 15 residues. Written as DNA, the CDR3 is TGTGCCAGCCTAAGGACAGGGGGTATGAACACTGAAGCTTTCTTT. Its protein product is CASLRTGGMNTEAFF.

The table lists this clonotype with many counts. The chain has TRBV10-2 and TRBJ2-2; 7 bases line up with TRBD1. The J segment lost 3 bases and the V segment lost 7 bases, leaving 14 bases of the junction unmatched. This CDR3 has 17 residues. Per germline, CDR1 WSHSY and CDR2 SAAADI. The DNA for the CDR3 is TGCGCCAGCAAGAACAATAACCGGGACAGTTACACCGGGGAGCTGTTTTTT. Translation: CASKNNNRDSYTGELFF.

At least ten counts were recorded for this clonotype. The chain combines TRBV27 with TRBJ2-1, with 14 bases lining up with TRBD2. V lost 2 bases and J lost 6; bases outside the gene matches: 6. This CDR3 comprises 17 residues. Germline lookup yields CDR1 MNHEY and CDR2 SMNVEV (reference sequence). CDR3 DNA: TGTGCCAGCAGTTTACTGGGACTAGCGGGAGAGGGCAATGAGCAGTTCTTC. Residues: CASSLLGLAGEGNEQFF.

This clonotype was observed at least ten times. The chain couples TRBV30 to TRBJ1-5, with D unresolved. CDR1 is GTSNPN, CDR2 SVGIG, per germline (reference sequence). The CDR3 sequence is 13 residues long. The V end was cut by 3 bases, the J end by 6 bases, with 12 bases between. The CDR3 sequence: CAWSPLRAQPQHF. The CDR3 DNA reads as TGTGCCTGGAGCCCTCTTAGGGCTCAGCCCCAGCATTTT.

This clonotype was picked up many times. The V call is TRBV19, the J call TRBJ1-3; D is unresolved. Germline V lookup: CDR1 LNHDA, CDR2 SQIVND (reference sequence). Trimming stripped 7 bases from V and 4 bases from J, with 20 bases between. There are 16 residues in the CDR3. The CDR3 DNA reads TGTGCCAGTACCTCGGGGTCCCAGTGGTCCGGAAACACCATATATTTT. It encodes CASTSGSQWSGNTIYF.

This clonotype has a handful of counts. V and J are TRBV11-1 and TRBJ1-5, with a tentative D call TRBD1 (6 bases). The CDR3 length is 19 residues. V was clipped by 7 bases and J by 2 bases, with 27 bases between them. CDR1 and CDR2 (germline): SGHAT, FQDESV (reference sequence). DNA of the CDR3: TGTGCCAGCACCCGATCCATGACAGGTGGGGCTGGTGGCAATCAGCCCCAGCATTTT. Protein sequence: CASTRSMTGGAGGNQPQHF.

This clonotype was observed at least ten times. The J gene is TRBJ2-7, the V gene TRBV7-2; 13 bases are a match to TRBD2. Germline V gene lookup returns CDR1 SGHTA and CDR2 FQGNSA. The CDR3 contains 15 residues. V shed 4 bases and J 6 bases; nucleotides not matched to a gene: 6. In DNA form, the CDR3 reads TGTGCCAGCAGCTCACAGGGGACTAGCGGGACCGAGCAGTACTTC. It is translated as CASSSQGTSGTEQYF.

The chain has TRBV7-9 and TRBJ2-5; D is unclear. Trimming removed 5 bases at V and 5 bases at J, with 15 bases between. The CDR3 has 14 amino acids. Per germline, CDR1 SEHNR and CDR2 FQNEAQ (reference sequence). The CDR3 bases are TGTGCCAGCAGCCCAGATGGCCCCTGGGAGACCCAGTACTTC. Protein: CASSPDGPWETQYF.

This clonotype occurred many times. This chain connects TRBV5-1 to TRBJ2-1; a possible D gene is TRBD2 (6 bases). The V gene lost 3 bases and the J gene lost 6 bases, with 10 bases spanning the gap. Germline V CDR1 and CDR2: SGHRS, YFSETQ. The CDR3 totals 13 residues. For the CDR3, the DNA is TGCGCCAGCAGCTGGTATAGCGGCAATGAGCAGTTCTTC. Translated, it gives CASSWYSGNEQFF.

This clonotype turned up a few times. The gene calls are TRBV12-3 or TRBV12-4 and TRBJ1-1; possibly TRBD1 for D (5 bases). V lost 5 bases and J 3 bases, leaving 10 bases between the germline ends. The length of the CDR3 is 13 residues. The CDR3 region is CASSKGRHTEAFF. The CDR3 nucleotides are TGTGCCAGCAGTAAGGGGAGGCACACTGAAGCTTTCTTT.

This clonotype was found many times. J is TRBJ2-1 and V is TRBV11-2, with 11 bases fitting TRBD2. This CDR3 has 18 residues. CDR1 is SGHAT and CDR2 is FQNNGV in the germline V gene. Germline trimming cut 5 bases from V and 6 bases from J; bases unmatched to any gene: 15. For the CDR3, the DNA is TGTGCCAGCAGCCTCCGAATTACCGGGACTAGCGGAGCCAATGAGCAGTTCTTC. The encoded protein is CASSLRITGTSGANEQFF.

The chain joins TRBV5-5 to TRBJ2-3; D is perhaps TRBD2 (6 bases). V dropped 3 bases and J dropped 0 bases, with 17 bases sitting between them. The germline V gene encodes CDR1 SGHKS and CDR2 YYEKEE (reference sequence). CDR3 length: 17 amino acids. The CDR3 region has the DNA TGTGCCAGCAGCTCCCGGATGGGCGGGACTAGCACAGATACGCAGTATTTT. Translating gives CASSSRMGGTSTDTQYF.